The rows below give T cell receptor beta chains drawn from one sample of a study of blood T cell repertoires in COVID-19. Profiling relied on immunoSEQ multiplex PCR, and the TCRdb table lists in-frame clones only, not all of them. Among 1,500 to 2,000 clones, 60% to 80% were seen once, and the ten largest hold 28%. The specimen sequenced was peripheral blood. The origin of the receptors is a man in his 70s with active COVID-19. Both conserved end residues are part of each CDR3. Each record gives: clone size, V gene, CDR3 length, D gene, J gene, CDR3 protein, CDR3 DNA. D genes are given only for firm matches. Some rows have no size entry. The others give once, few or many, or a class for an expanded clone.

NA	TRBV7-2	12	NA	TRBJ2-7	CASSSGRYEQYF	TGTGCCAGCAGCTCCGGGAGATACGAGCAGTACTTC
once	TRBV5-8	16	TRBD2	TRBJ2-5	CASTPGGGSFQETQYF	TGTGCCAGCACCCCCGGCGGCGGGAGTTTCCAAGAGACCCAGTACTTC
once	TRBV6-5	13	TRBD1	TRBJ2-2	CASSRTGNGELFF	TGTGCCAGCAGTCGGACAGGAAACGGGGAGCTGTTTTTT
NA	TRBV6-5	15	TRBD2	TRBJ2-1	CASRLGTSTYNEQFF	TGTGCCAGCCGCCTCGGGACTAGTACTTACAATGAGCAGTTCTTC
NA	TRBV2	15	NA	TRBJ1-6	CASRDVRAGNSPLHF	TGTGCCAGCAGAGATGTCAGGGCCGGGAATTCACCCCTCCACTTT
NA	TRBV14	16	TRBD1	TRBJ2-3	CASSPYRGRSTDTQYF	TGTGCCAGCAGCCCATACAGGGGACGGAGCACAGATACGCAGTATTTT
medium-sized	TRBV24-1	19	TRBD2	TRBJ2-2	CATSDTTRGGRMNTGELFF	TGTGCCACCAGTGATACGACTAGAGGCGGGAGGATGAACACCGGGGAGCTGTTTTTT
NA	TRBV28	16	TRBD2	TRBJ2-5	CATTRFSSGSLKTQYF	TGTGCCACCACCCGATTCAGCAGCGGGAGTTTGAAGACCCAGTACTTC
NA	TRBV15	16	NA	TRBJ1-1	CATSRGGTRGDTEAFF	TGTGCCACCAGCAGGGGAGGGACAAGGGGGGACACTGAAGCTTTCTTT
NA	TRBV7-2	16	TRBD1	TRBJ2-1	CASSLAGQGMDNEQFF	TGTGCCAGCAGCTTAGCCGGACAGGGGATGGACAATGAGCAGTTCTTC
NA	TRBV6-1	13	NA	TRBJ1-2	CASRSGTNYGYTF	TGTGCCAGCCGATCCGGGACAAACTATGGCTACACCTTC
NA	TRBV7-2	16	TRBD2	TRBJ2-5	CASSAGLAGAGETQYF	TGTGCCAGCAGCGCGGGACTAGCGGGAGCGGGCGAGACCCAGTACTTC
NA	TRBV3-1/TRBV3-2	13	NA	TRBJ1-2	CASSGTGTYGYTF	TGTGCCAGCAGCGGAACAGGGACCTATGGCTACACCTTC
NA	TRBV5-1	14	NA	TRBJ2-2	CASSLDGEVGELFF	TGCGCCAGCAGCTTGGATGGGGAGGTCGGGGAGCTGTTTTTT
NA	TRBV7-9	16	TRBD1	TRBJ1-1	CASSFGQGEGNTEAFF	TGTGCCAGCAGTTTTGGACAGGGGGAAGGAAATACTGAAGCTTTCTTT
NA	TRBV29-1	11	TRBD1	TRBJ1-1	CSDTGVTEAFF	TGCAGCGATACAGGGGTTACTGAAGCTTTCTTT
few	TRBV11-2	12	TRBD1	TRBJ1-1	CASSLGTGEAFF	TGTGCCAGCAGCTTAGGGACAGGTGAAGCTTTCTTT
NA	TRBV6-5	15	NA	TRBJ2-2	CASSSRAEAARELFF	TGTGCCAGCAGTTCCCGAGCGGAGGCCGCAAGGGAGCTGTTTTTT
few	TRBV7-9	14	NA	TRBJ1-5	CASTTTGGNQPQHF	TGTGCCAGCACCACAACGGGAGGCAATCAGCCCCAGCATTTT
NA	TRBV6-5	14	NA	TRBJ2-3	CASSYSAAADTQYF	TGTGCCAGCAGTTACTCGGCCGCAGCAGATACGCAGTATTTT
NA	TRBV7-6	14	NA	TRBJ2-1	CASSPGEGVNEQFF	TGTGCCAGCAGCCCAGGGGAGGGGGTCAATGAGCAGTTCTTC
medium-sized	TRBV7-8	15	TRBD1	TRBJ2-5	CASSLATGERETQYF	TGTGCCAGCAGCTTAGCGACAGGGGAGCGGGAGACCCAGTACTTC
NA	TRBV29-1	12	NA	TRBJ2-5	CSVESDPWTQYF	TGCAGCGTTGAGTCAGATCCCTGGACCCAGTACTTC
NA	TRBV18	15	TRBD1	TRBJ1-1	CASSLGGQGDTEAFF	TGTGCCAGCTCACTCGGGGGACAGGGCGACACTGAAGCTTTCTTT
NA	TRBV19	15	NA	TRBJ2-1	CASSQQESSYNEQFF	TGTGCCAGTAGTCAACAGGAGAGCTCCTACAATGAGCAGTTCTTC
few	TRBV6-1	13	NA	TRBJ1-3	CASSDFIGTTIYF	TGTGCCAGCAGTGATTTTATAGGGACAACCATATATTTT
NA	TRBV6-4	15	TRBD1	TRBJ2-2	CASSLGQGTTGELFF	TGTGCCAGCAGTCTGGGACAGGGGACCACCGGGGAGCTGTTTTTT